This is a list of T cell receptor beta chains from one sample in a study of prognosis after radiotherapy for stage I lung cancer. TCRdb processed the multiplex PCR reads anew with MiXCR; each CDR3 protein has one entry. The sample lists around 27,000 distinct CDR3 sequences, roughly 31% occurring once. This sample comprised PBMCs, obtained before or after stereotactic body radiation therapy (not recorded which). The receptors here all came from a donor at least 50 years old with non-small cell lung cancer. Both conserved end residues are part of each CDR3. The D gene is left open where the match is weak. Rows may omit the clone size; those that give it use once, few, many or a size class.

D gene | clone size | J gene | V gene | CDR3 DNA | CDR3 protein
- | many | TRBJ2-3 | TRBV6-1 | TGTGCCAGCAGGCGGACCATGCCCACAGATACGCAGTATTTT | CASRRTMPTDTQYF
- | many | TRBJ1-6 | TRBV3-1 | TGTGCCAGCAGCCAGCAAAGTGATTCACCCCTCCACTTT | CASSQQSDSPLHF
TRBD1 | once | TRBJ1-5 | TRBV6-1 | TGTGCCAGCAGACTCACAGGGGCGGGGAATCAGCCCCGGCATTTT | CASRLTGAGNQPRHF
TRBD1 | many | TRBJ1-5 | TRBV5-5 | TGTGCCAGCAGCTCGGGACAGGGGGCCCATCAGCCCCAGCATTTT | CASSSGQGAHQPQHF
TRBD1 | many | TRBJ2-1 | TRBV5-6 | TGTGCCAGCAGCTTGAGACAGGGGGCACCCTACAATGAGCAGTTCTTC | CASSLRQGAPYNEQFF
- | many | TRBJ2-2 | TRBV5-6 | TGTGCCAGCAGCTTGGTGCTGGACACCACCGCCGGGGAGCTGTTTTTT | CASSLVLDTTAGELFF
TRBD2 | few | TRBJ2-7 | TRBV4-3 | TGCGCCAGCAGCCAAGATCCCCTAGCGGGAGGGCCGATGAACGAGCAGTACTTC | CASSQDPLAGGPMNEQYF
- | medium-sized | TRBJ1-2 | TRBV20-1 | TGCAGTGCTAGAGGTGGGCAGGGGCACCGTGGCTACACCTTC | CSARGGQGHRGYTF
- | many | TRBJ1-6 | TRBV3-1 | TGTGCCAGCAGGGACAGAAACCCGAGCTCCTATAATTCACCCCTCCACTTT | CASRDRNPSSYNSPLHF
TRBD2 | medium-sized | TRBJ2-3 | TRBV28 | TGTGCCAGCAGTGGACTAGCGGGAAGAGTAGATACGCAGTATTTT | CASSGLAGRVDTQYF
TRBD2 | many | TRBJ2-3 | TRBV6-5 | TGTGCCAGCAGTTACTCTTCTAGCGGGGGCCGTGGGGATACGCAGTATTTT | CASSYSSSGGRGDTQYF
TRBD1 | many | TRBJ1-1 | TRBV30 | TGTGCCTGGAGCGTCCGCGGGACAGGGCCTTTCGGGGATCCTGAAGCTTTCTTT | CAWSVRGTGPFGDPEAFF
- | - | TRBJ2-1 | TRBV11-2 | TGTGCCAGCAGCCCAAACACAGTCTCCTACAATGAGCATTTCTTC | CASSPNTVSYNEHFF
- | many | TRBJ2-3 | TRBV27 | TGTGCCAGCAGTTTCATGGGGTTGGGGGGCACAGATACGCAGTATTTT | CASSFMGLGGTDTQYF
- | - | TRBJ2-2 | TRBV15 | TGTGCCACCAGCAGAGATATAGGCACCGCCGAGGGGGAGCTGTTTTTT | CATSRDIGTAEGELFF
- | many | TRBJ2-1 | TRBV29-1 | TGCAGCGTTCCAGCGCCAAGCTCCTACAATGAGCAGTTCTTC | CSVPAPSSYNEQFF
- | many | TRBJ1-4 | TRBV24-1 | TGTGCCACCAGTGATCCCACGGCTGGGGGTGAAAAACTGTTTTTT | CATSDPTAGGEKLFF
TRBD1 | once | TRBJ1-5 | TRBV28 | TGTGCCAGCAGTTTACTAACCGGGACAGGGAGGTTAGGTGATCAGCCCCAGCATTTT | CASSLLTGTGRLGDQPQHF
- | many | TRBJ1-2 | TRBV5-1 | TGCGCCAGCAGCCCGTTGGACAGTTTAAGTGGGGGCTACACCTTC | CASSPLDSLSGGYTF
TRBD1 | many | TRBJ2-3 | TRBV18 | TGTGCCAGCTCACCACCGGACAGGGTCGCAGATACGCAGTATTTT | CASSPPDRVADTQYF
TRBD2 | many | TRBJ2-3 | TRBV10-2 | TGCGCCACCACGGGACTAGTTGATACGCAGTATTTT | CATTGLVDTQYF
TRBD2 | many | TRBJ2-7 | TRBV20-1 | TGCAGTGCTAGAGACGTGTTGGCTAGCGGGAGAGGCGACGAGCAGTACTTC | CSARDVLASGRGDEQYF
TRBD1 | - | TRBJ2-2 | TRBV3-1 | TGTGCCAGCAGCCTTGGACAGGGGTTCACCGGGGAGCTGTTTTTT | CASSLGQGFTGELFF
- | many | TRBJ1-1 | TRBV20-1 | TGCAGTGCTAGAGAGCTGGACGGGGGGAACACTGAAGCTTTCTTT | CSARELDGGNTEAFF
TRBD1 | - | TRBJ2-7 | TRBV13 | TGTGCCAGCAGCTTACCCACAGGGGGTCCCGAGCAGTACTTC | CASSLPTGGPEQYF
- | many | TRBJ1-3 | TRBV29-1 | TGCAGCGTAAGGGCCACGCGGAGCTCTGGAAACACCATATATTTT | CSVRATRSSGNTIYF
- | - | TRBJ2-4 | TRBV27 | TGTGCCAGTCCTGCCATAGCCAAAAACATTCAGTACTTC | CASPAIAKNIQYF
TRBD2 | many | TRBJ2-3 | TRBV2 | TGTGCCAGGAGCCGAGGGCTAGCGGGCACAGATACGCAGTATTTT | CARSRGLAGTDTQYF
TRBD1 | - | TRBJ2-1 | TRBV28 | TGTGCCAGTTCCGGGACAGGGAGTTACCATGAACAGTTCTTC | CASSGTGSYHEQFF
TRBD2 | many | TRBJ2-3 | TRBV29-1 | TGCAGCGTTGGTGCCCGGGGGGGGGCAGATACGCAGTATTTT | CSVGARGGADTQYF
- | many | TRBJ1-5 | TRBV28 | TGTGCCAGCAGTTTATTGGGTCAGCCCCAGCATTTT | CASSLLGQPQHF
- | - | TRBJ1-6 | TRBV15 | TGTGCCACCAGAAGATTCTCAGGATCCGAACCCCTCCAGTTT | CATRRFSGSEPLQF
TRBD1 | many | TRBJ2-7 | TRBV28 | TGTGCCAGCAGTTCATCGGGACAGGGGGCAGCTCAGCAGTACTTC | CASSSSGQGAAQQYF
TRBD2 | - | TRBJ2-1 | TRBV29-1 | TGCAGCGTTGGGCCTGATCTAGCGGGACCACAACAGTTCTTC | CSVGPDLAGPQQFF
TRBD2 | many | TRBJ2-5 | TRBV27 | TGTGCCAGCAGTTCCATCTCTAGCGGGAACCAAGAGACCCAGTACTTC | CASSSISSGNQETQYF
- | - | TRBJ1-6 | TRBV2 | TGTGCCAGCAGTGGCAGAAACAATTCACCCCTCCACTTC | CASSGRNNSPLHF
- | many | TRBJ1-4 | TRBV2 | TGTGCCAGCAGTGGCTGGAATGAAAAACTGTTTTTT | CASSGWNEKLFF
TRBD1 | - | TRBJ1-1 | TRBV20-1 | TGCAGTGCTAGCCGGGACAGCCCCACTGAAGCTTTCTTT | CSASRDSPTEAFF
TRBD1 | - | TRBJ2-1 | TRBV6-2/TRBV6-3 | TGTGCCAGCAGTTACTCGACAGGGATCCCCAGCTCCTACAATGAGCAGTTCTTC | CASSYSTGIPSSYNEQFF
- | many | TRBJ2-1 | TRBV5-6 | TGTGCCAGCAGCTTGGCGGGCGAGCAGTTCTTC | CASSLAGEQFF
- | once | TRBJ2-2 | TRBV12-2 | TGTGCAAGTCGCTTAGAGAGAGGGAACACCGGGGAGCTGTTTTTT | CASRLERGNTGELFF
- | many | TRBJ2-7 | TRBV28 | TGTGCCAGCAGCGGGGCCGGGTTGGGGGAGCAGTACTTC | CASSGAGLGEQYF
TRBD2 | medium-sized | TRBJ2-1 | TRBV6-5 | TGTGCCAGCAGTTACTCGCCCACTAGCGGATTATACAATGAGCAGTTCTTC | CASSYSPTSGLYNEQFF
- | - | TRBJ2-2 | TRBV30 | TGTGCCTGGAGTTTTGGAGGGCGGTACGGGGAGCTGTTTTTT | CAWSFGGRYGELFF
TRBD1 | many | TRBJ2-3 | TRBV5-8 | TGTGCCAGCAGCTTGGGGGACAGGGGAACAGATACGCAGTATTTT | CASSLGDRGTDTQYF
TRBD2 | many | TRBJ2-4 | TRBV28 | TGTGCCAGCAGTTTTCCCGGGACATCGGGACTAGCGGGTGGGCTAGCCAAAAACATTCAGTACTTC | CASSFPGTSGLAGGLAKNIQYF
TRBD1 | many | TRBJ2-7 | TRBV6-1 | TGTGCCAGCAGCGCACTGGGACAGACCTACGAGCAGTACTTC | CASSALGQTYEQYF
- | many | TRBJ1-5 | TRBV12-3/TRBV12-4 | TGTGCCAGCAGCATCCGGAATCAGGGAAATCAGCCCCAGCATTTT | CASSIRNQGNQPQHF
- | many | TRBJ2-3 | TRBV7-9 | TGTGCCAGCAGCGGGGGAGCGATTCGTAGCACAGATACGCAGTATTTT | CASSGGAIRSTDTQYF
- | once | TRBJ2-3 | TRBV27 | TGTGCCAGCAGTTTACATGGGTTTGAGTGTGATACGCAGTATTTT | CASSLHGFECDTQYF
- | many | TRBJ1-4 | TRBV6-2/TRBV6-3 | TGTGCCAGCAGTTACGCGGCTGGAAGTGAAAAACTGTTTTTT | CASSYAAGSEKLFF
TRBD2 | few | TRBJ2-5 | TRBV10-3 | TGTGCCATTTCGGGGGGGAAACAAGAGACCCAGTACTTC | CAISGGKQETQYF
- | many | TRBJ2-6 | TRBV6-1 | TGTGCCAGCAGTGAAGCGCGGGGCTCTGGGGCCAACGTCCTGACTTTC | CASSEARGSGANVLTF
TRBD1 | few | TRBJ1-1 | TRBV5-6 | TGTGCCAGCAGCGGACAGGGGGCAACTGAAGCTTTCTTT | CASSGQGATEAFF
- | - | TRBJ1-5 | TRBV28 | TGTGCCAGCAGTCGGGCTAGCAATCAGCCCCAGCATTTT | CASSRASNQPQHF
- | many | TRBJ2-1 | TRBV20-1 | TGCAGTGCCGAAACGACTAGCTCCTACAATGAGCAGTTCTTC | CSAETTSSYNEQFF
- | many | TRBJ1-2 | TRBV3-1 | TGTGCCAGCAGCCCAGGCGGGGGTGGCTACACCTTC | CASSPGGGGYTF
- | medium-sized | TRBJ2-7 | TRBV28 | TGTGCCAGCAGCTCCTCCTCCCGGACCTACGAGCAGTACTTC | CASSSSSRTYEQYF
- | many | TRBJ1-4 | TRBV12-3/TRBV12-4 | TGTGCCAGCAGCCCTGGCATTGACAGTTGGGCGACTAATGAAAAACTGTTTTTT | CASSPGIDSWATNEKLFF